The subject of this entry is one T cell receptor (beta chain). This PCR relied on a set of 60 Vbeta primers and 13 Jbeta primers. Using immunoSEQ multiplex PCR, the repertoire was profiled, and TCRdb retains in-frame clones only, with some absent. The data hold more than 100,000 clones, with around 85% observed a single time. The record originates from a study of cytomegalovirus exposure and HLA in healthy donors. This CDR3 contains 14 residues. Trimming cost V 1 base and J 7 bases, with 8 bases left between them. CDR1 SGHVS and CDR2 FQNEAQ come from the germline V gene. The sequence was collected from a man aged 30 to 45 in good health and CMV-seronegative. This sequence joins TRBV7-8 and TRBJ1-6; no clear D gene. Material for sequencing was PBMCs. CDR3 amino acids: CASSLVDYNSPLHF. The CDR3, as DNA: TGTGCCAGCAGCTTAGTTGACTACAATTCACCCCTCCACTTT.